The 20 T cell receptor beta chains below all came from one sample that was sequenced in a study of a mutant IDH1 vaccine in newly diagnosed glioma. The time point is: week 35, safety follow-up. Every vaccine dose comprised 300 ug of mutant IDH1 20-mer peptide plus topical imiquimod. Method: immunoSEQ multiplex PCR; TCRdb's copy keeps in-frame clones and lacks some. The sample has about 41,000 clones, roughly nine tenths seen once. Antigens of these TCRs are unknown. The sequencing used PBMCs, collected from a glioma patient whose treatment included an IDH1 peptide vaccine. The source is a man between 40 and 49 years old with glioma.

The chain employs TRBV23-1 and TRBJ1-3; perhaps TRBD1 as D (5 bases). TRBV23-1 is reported as an ORF; its role is uncertain. This CDR3 is built from 20 residues. Trimming cost V 0 bases and J 0 bases, with 21 bases left between them. The CDR3 spells CASSQSITGSTLSSGNTIYF. The DNA for the CDR3 is TGCGCCAGCAGTCAATCGATCACAGGCAGCACCTTGAGCTCTGGAAACACCATATATTTT.

The chain employs TRBV7-8 and TRBJ1-5; D call uncertain. CDR1 and CDR2 from the germline V gene are SGHVS and FQNEAQ. Trimming shortened V by 5 bases and J by 2 bases, and 13 bases separated the two germline ends. This CDR3 is 15 amino acids long. Written as DNA, the CDR3 is TGTGCCAGCAGCAAAGTTCGGGGTGGCAATCAGCCCCAGCATTTT. It specifies CASSKVRGGNQPQHF.

This rearrangement joins TRBV20-1 to TRBJ2-1; no clear D gene. In germline, CDR1 is DFQATT, CDR2 SNEGSKA (reference sequence). Trimming stripped 5 bases from V and 5 bases from J, with 7 bases between. The CDR3 sequence is 11 residues long. In nucleotides, the CDR3 is TGCAGTGCTTTTTTTAACAATGAGCAGTTCTTC. It codes for CSAFFNNEQFF.

The rearrangement joins TRBV28 to TRBJ1-5; TRBD1 matches at 8 bases. With V trimmed by 6 bases and J by 6 bases, 10 bases remained unmatched. Per germline, CDR1 MDHEN and CDR2 SYDVKM. The length of the CDR3 is 15 residues. The CDR3 nucleotides read TGTGCCAGCAGCCTTTCCGGACAGGGTAGTCAGCCCCAGCATTTT. Translation gives CASSLSGQGSQPQHF.

The J gene is TRBJ1-1, the V gene TRBV5-4, with D hard to call. The CDR3 is 16 amino acids. Trimming removed 4 bases from V and 1 base from J, with 17 bases in between. Germline CDR1 SGHNT, CDR2 YYREEE (reference sequence). The CDR3 DNA follows: TGTGCCAGCAGCCCCTGGGAGGGAGGGAAGAACACTGAAGCTTTCTTT. Protein: CASSPWEGGKNTEAFF.

The V and J genes are TRBV19 and TRBJ1-5; D gene unclear. Germline CDR1 is LNHDA and CDR2 is SQIVND (reference sequence). The V and J ends lost 6 bases and 6 bases respectively, with 12 bases between them. This CDR3 has 13 residues. The chain's CDR3 is CASSEQGGQPQHF. The CDR3 coding sequence is TGTGCCAGTAGCGAACAAGGCGGTCAGCCCCAGCATTTT. Together with reference TRBV19 and TRBJ1-5, the CDR3 gives the full variable domain: DGGITQSPKYLFRKEGQNVTLSCEQNLNHDAMYWYRQDPGQGLRLIYYSQIVNDFQKGDIAEGYSVSREKKESFPLTVTSAQKNPTAFYLCASSEQGGQPQHFGDGTRLSIL.

J is TRBJ2-1 and V is TRBV20-1, with D unclear. The length of the CDR3 is 11 residues. V was trimmed by 6 bases and J by 10 bases, leaving 13 bases between them. Germline V gene lookup returns CDR1 DFQATT and CDR2 SNEGSKA (reference sequence). The CDR3 loop is CSARQAREQFF. The CDR3 DNA is TGCAGTGCCCGACAAGCCCGAGAGCAGTTCTTC.

V gene TRBV10-2 combines with J gene TRBJ2-5, with TRBD2 matching 11 bases. The CDR3 has 15 amino acids. With 6 bases clipped from V and 1 base from J, the junction kept 4 bases outside the gene matches. Germline CDR1 is WSHSY and CDR2 is SAAADI. CDR3 DNA sequence: TGCGCCAGCAGGACTAGCGGGGTGGTCCAAGAGACCCAGTACTTC. It is translated as CASRTSGVVQETQYF.

This chain connects TRBV5-1 to TRBJ2-5, with no clear D. V was trimmed by 0 bases and J by 2 bases, leaving 8 bases between them. Germline loops: CDR1 SGHRS, CDR2 YFSETQ. This CDR3 is built from 14 residues. CDR3 nucleotides: TGCGCCAGCAGCTTGGACACGCTACAAGAGACCCAGTACTTC. Residues: CASSLDTLQETQYF.

The chain links TRBV7-9 to TRBJ1-5; tentatively, D is TRBD1 (5 bases). V lost 6 bases and J 4 bases, leaving 10 bases between the germline ends. There are 13 residues in the CDR3. The germline gives CDR1 SEHNR, CDR2 FQNEAQ (reference sequence). The CDR3 is CASSWGGNQPQHF. The DNA for the CDR3 is TGTGCCAGCAGTTGGGGGGGAAATCAGCCCCAGCATTTT.

The genes are TRBV7-2 and TRBJ2-2; the D is unclear. Trimming took 0 bases from V and 5 from J, leaving 7 bases between them. Per germline, CDR1 SGHTA and CDR2 FQGNSA. The CDR3 sequence is 14 residues long. The CDR3 loop reads CASSLALSTGELFF. Written as DNA, the CDR3 is TGTGCCAGCAGCTTAGCGTTGAGTACCGGGGAGCTGTTTTTT.

The chain combines TRBV6-1 with TRBJ2-3, with 11 nucleotides matching TRBD2. The CDR3 runs to 17 residues. J lost 5 bases, V lost 2 bases, and 9 bases had no gene match. Germline V gene data show CDR1 as MNHNS and CDR2 as SASEGT. The CDR3 loop reads CASSERVAGGLGDTQYF. CDR3 in DNA: TGTGCCAGCAGTGAAAGGGTAGCGGGGGGGCTGGGAGATACGCAGTATTTT.

This chain connects TRBV15 to TRBJ2-5; maybe TRBD2 (5 bases). The CDR3 contains 18 residues. The germline CDR1 and CDR2 sequences are LNHNV and YYDKDF (reference sequence). V shed 0 bases and J shed 0 bases, with 17 bases lying between them. As DNA, the CDR3 is TGTGCCACCAGCAGAGATTACCCCCTACTAGTGTACCAAGAGACCCAGTACTTC. It codes for CATSRDYPLLVYQETQYF.

This rearrangement joins TRBV5-5 to TRBJ1-1; tentative D call: TRBD1 (5 bases). Per germline, CDR1 SGHKS and CDR2 YYEKEE (reference sequence). The CDR3 sequence is 15 residues long. V lost 7 bases and J lost 5, with 21 bases in between. The CDR3 DNA sequence: TGTGCCAGCGAGCAGGGCGGGGTGAGTTCGACTGAAGCTTTCTTT. Its protein product is CASEQGGVSSTEAFF.

The gene calls are TRBV7-6 and TRBJ2-2; D ambiguous. From germline, CDR1 is SGHVS and CDR2 FNYEAQ. V lost 7 bases and J lost 5, with 11 bases in between. The CDR3 runs to 13 residues. CDR3 DNA: TGTGCCAGCACCCTAACCAGTACCGGGGAGCTGTTTTTT. The encoded protein is CASTLTSTGELFF.

J is TRBJ2-7 and V is TRBV6-5; D may be TRBD2 (6 bases). CDR3 length: 15 amino acids. CDR1 is MNHEY, CDR2 SVGAGI, per germline. V lost 6 bases and J 2 bases, leaving 17 bases between the germline ends. CDR3 DNA: TGTGCCAGCAGCCGCCCGGACGGGAGACCCTACGAGCAGTACGTC. Protein product: CASSRPDGRPYEQYV.

The rearrangement joins TRBV28 to TRBJ1-2; no reliable D call. The ends were cut back, 0 bases at V and 3 bases at J, with 11 bases in the middle. Germline loops: CDR1 MDHEN, CDR2 SYDVKM. This CDR3 is built from 15 residues. In DNA form, the CDR3 reads TGTGCCAGCAGTTTATGGGCCAGATCCGACTATGGCTACACCTTC. It encodes CASSLWARSDYGYTF.

The chain uses TRBV6-5 and TRBJ1-3, with TRBD1 as a possible D gene (6 bases). This CDR3 is 15 amino acids long. The V end was cut by 2 bases, the J end by 4 bases, with 12 bases between. Per germline, CDR1 MNHEY and CDR2 SVGAGI. CDR3 bases: TGTGCCAGCAGTTACCGACAGGAGATGGGAAACACCATATATTTT. Translating it yields CASSYRQEMGNTIYF.

The chain uses TRBV5-6 and TRBJ2-5; 7 bases align to TRBD1. Germline lookup yields CDR1 SGHDT and CDR2 YYEEEE. J lost 5 bases, V lost 0 bases, and 7 bases had no gene match. The CDR3 runs 15 residues. As DNA, the CDR3 is TGTGCCAGCAGCTTGGGAAACAGGGGTGCGGAGACCCAGTACTTC. Encoded protein: CASSLGNRGAETQYF.

V is TRBV29-1 and J is TRBJ1-2; D remains ambiguous. This CDR3 region has 13 residues. The germline V gene has CDR1 SQVTM and CDR2 ANQGSEA. V lost 6 bases and J lost 0, with 11 bases in between. CDR3 sequence reads: CSVAPDTNYGYTF. CDR3 DNA sequence: TGCAGCGTCGCTCCCGACACTAACTATGGCTACACCTTC.